One sample yielded the 28 T cell receptor beta chains listed below, sequenced in a study of T cell changes during pregnancy in multiple sclerosis. Sequencing was performed with immunoSEQ multiplex PCR; in TCRdb, only in-frame clones are kept and a portion is missing. The table has around 33,000 clones, roughly 90% seen once; the top ten hold 5.4%. The sample consisted of peripheral blood, taken in the third trimester of pregnancy. These receptors came from a female donor in good health, enrolled as a control in a pregnancy study.

The J gene is TRBJ1-2, the V gene TRBV27, with 7 bases fitting TRBD1. CDR3 length: 13 residues. Looked up from germline, CDR1 is MNHEY and CDR2 is SMNVEV (reference sequence). Trimming at V came to 4 bases and at J to 6 bases, leaving 5 bases not matched to a gene. CDR3: CASSSTGRDGYTF. The CDR3 DNA reads TGTGCCAGCAGTTCGACAGGGAGAGATGGCTACACCTTC.

The chain couples TRBV9 to TRBJ2-7; D is possibly TRBD1 (5 bases). The CDR3 covers 15 residues. V was cut by 0 bases and J by 0 bases, with 10 bases left in between. From germline, CDR1 is SGDLS and CDR2 YYNGEE. This CDR3 is CASSVGLGHSYEQYF. The CDR3 region has the DNA TGTGCCAGCAGCGTAGGGCTGGGGCACTCCTACGAGCAGTACTTC.

The chain uses TRBV7-2 and TRBJ2-1; weak D call: TRBD2 (5 bases). The length of the CDR3 is 13 residues. Between the trimmed V and J ends, which lost 2 bases and 6 bases, there was a span of 8 bases. CDR1 is SGHTA, CDR2 FQGNSA, per germline. CDR3 sequence reads: CASSLIGSNEQFF. The CDR3 DNA sequence: TGTGCCAGCAGCTTAATTGGGAGCAATGAGCAGTTCTTC. Looking up the rest from reference TRBV7-2 and TRBJ2-1 gives the full variable domain: GAGVSQSPSNKVTEKGKDVELRCDPISGHTALYWYRQSLGQGLEFLIYFQGNSAPDKSGLPSDRFSAERTGGSVSTLTIQRTQQEDSAVYLCASSLIGSNEQFFGPGTRLTVL.

This rearrangement joins TRBV15 to TRBJ1-3; D is perhaps TRBD1 (5 bases). Germline-derived CDR1 and CDR2 are LNHNV and YYDKDF (reference sequence). V shed 5 bases and J shed 3 bases, with 11 bases lying between them. The CDR3 runs 14 residues. The CDR3 spells CATSARQLGNTIYF. CDR3 nucleotide sequence: TGTGCCACCAGCGCCCGACAGCTTGGAAACACCATATATTTT.

The chain carries TRBV4-2 and TRBJ2-7; 10 bases are a match to TRBD2. Germline-derived CDR1 and CDR2 are LGHNA and YNFKEQ. CDR3 length equals 15 residues. The V gene end was trimmed by 0 bases and the J gene end by 4 bases; junction bases not matched to a gene: 3. The CDR3 region is CASSQESSGSYEQYF. CDR3 sequence (DNA): TGTGCCAGCAGCCAAGAGTCTAGCGGGAGTTACGAGCAGTACTTC.

This clone has only a few counts. J is TRBJ2-7 and V is TRBV7-9; D not resolved. Germline V gene sequence: CDR1 SEHNR, CDR2 FQNEAQ (reference sequence). The CDR3 runs to 13 residues. The germline V and J ends were trimmed by 2 bases and 2 bases, with 7 bases remaining between them. DNA for the CDR3: TGTGCCAGCAGCTTACGGAGCCCCTACGAGCAGTACTTC. It specifies CASSLRSPYEQYF.

With regard to this clone: The sample carries other DNA sequences with the same CDR3. The chain combines TRBV9 with TRBJ1-1; D remains unclear. The CDR3 totals 13 residues. V gave up 7 bases and J gave up 0 bases, with 10 bases separating them. Germline V lookup: CDR1 SGDLS, CDR2 YYNGEE. The DNA of the CDR3 is TGTGCCAGCTCATTACAGATGAACACTGAAGCTTTCTTT. Protein product: CASSLQMNTEAFF.

This chain links TRBV7-2 with TRBJ1-3; the D gene is possibly TRBD1 (6 bases). Germline assignment: CDR1 SGHTA and CDR2 FQGNSA. The length of the CDR3 is 15 residues. Trimming took 5 bases from V and 4 from J, leaving 15 bases between them. The CDR3 reads CASSTQGNPGNTIYF. Written as DNA, the CDR3 is TGTGCCAGCAGCACACAGGGAAACCCCGGAAACACCATATATTTT.

The chain links TRBV7-2 to TRBJ2-7; D not resolved. Trimming took 5 bases from V and 1 from J, leaving 9 bases between them. The CDR3 is 13 residues long. CDR1 SGHTA and CDR2 FQGNSA come from the germline V gene. The DNA for the CDR3 is TGTGCCAGCAGCCCCCTCGGGTCCTACGAGCAGTACTTC. This gives the protein CASSPLGSYEQYF.

The chain combines TRBV13 with TRBJ1-6; 10 nucleotides match TRBD1. After removal of 5 bases from V and 6 bases from J, the junction contained 13 bases not matched to a gene. CDR1 PRHDT and CDR2 FYEKMQ come from the germline V gene (reference sequence). The CDR3 totals 18 residues. The CDR3 region is CASSPHGQGDLPNSPLHF. The CDR3 DNA is TGTGCCAGCAGCCCTCATGGACAGGGGGATCTACCTAATTCACCCCTCCACTTT.

This clone was detected only once. The chain carries TRBV2 and TRBJ2-7; no reliable D call. The V gene lost 1 base and the J gene lost 0 bases, with 10 bases spanning the gap. This CDR3 region has 15 residues. CDR1 SNHLY and CDR2 FYNNEI come from the germline V gene. The CDR3 is CASSEGQADSYEQYF. CDR3 DNA sequence: TGTGCCAGCAGTGAAGGGCAGGCCGACTCCTACGAGCAGTACTTC.

V gene TRBV7-2 combines with J gene TRBJ1-5; D may be TRBD1 (6 bases). This CDR3 has 15 residues. CDR1 and CDR2 (germline): SGHTA, FQGNSA. V lost 5 bases to trimming and J lost 4 bases, with 15 bases between them. The CDR3 loop is CASSLDGGANQPQHF. The CDR3 DNA follows: TGTGCCAGCAGCCTCGATGGGGGGGCTAATCAGCCCCAGCATTTT.

The chain carries TRBV9 and TRBJ1-2; the D gene is possibly TRBD1 (6 bases). V lost 0 bases and J 6 bases, leaving 18 bases between the germline ends. Germline CDR1 and CDR2: SGDLS and YYNGEE. The CDR3 contains 16 residues. The CDR3, as DNA: TGTGCCAGCAGCGTAGATCGGGCGGGCAGGGGAGATGGCTACACCTTC. Translating it yields CASSVDRAGRGDGYTF.

This chain joins TRBV5-1 and TRBJ2-1; 16 nucleotides align to TRBD2. CDR3 size: 15 residues. Per the germline V gene, CDR1 is SGHRS and CDR2 is YFSETQ. V lost 3 bases to trimming and J lost 8 bases; unmatched junction nucleotides: 2. CDR3 bases: TGCGCCAGCAGCTCGGGACTAGCGGGGGGGGATGAGCAGTTCTTC. Protein product: CASSSGLAGGDEQFF.

The chain uses TRBV5-6 and TRBJ2-1, with D possibly being TRBD2 (6 bases). There are 12 residues in the CDR3. Germline-derived CDR1 and CDR2 are SGHDT and YYEEEE. The V and J ends lost 4 bases and 7 bases respectively, with 9 bases between them. CDR3 residues: CASSRRGNEQFF. CDR3 DNA: TGTGCCAGCAGCCGCCGGGGGAATGAGCAGTTCTTC.

The chain joins TRBV5-5 to TRBJ1-2; D might be TRBD1 (6 bases). Deletions cut 3 bases from V and 4 bases from J, with 13 bases between. Germline V gene lookup returns CDR1 SGHKS and CDR2 YYEKEE (reference sequence). The CDR3 sequence is 14 residues long. CDR3 loop: CASSSSGGAYGYTF. CDR3 in DNA: TGTGCCAGCAGCTCCTCGGGGGGCGCCTATGGCTACACCTTC.

The gene calls are TRBV29-1 and TRBJ2-7; 10 bases map to TRBD2. Germline trimming cut 5 bases from V and 1 base from J; bases unmatched to any gene: 5. The CDR3 spans 14 residues. The germline V gene encodes CDR1 SQVTM and CDR2 ANQGSEA. The CDR3 DNA reads as TGCAGCGTTCGTACTAGCGGGAAGTCCTACGAGCAGTACTTC. Its translation is CSVRTSGKSYEQYF.

The rearrangement joins TRBV4-2 to TRBJ2-7; 7 bases align to TRBD2. The CDR3 spans 16 residues. In germline, CDR1 is LGHNA, CDR2 YNFKEQ. V gave up 0 bases and J gave up 2 bases; unmatched junction bases: 7. CDR3 in amino acids: CASSQDGGDQPYEQYF. The CDR3 DNA sequence: TGTGCCAGCAGCCAAGATGGGGGGGACCAGCCCTACGAGCAGTACTTC.

In this sample, this clone turned up a few times. This chain links TRBV21-1 with TRBJ1-1; no DNA check was done on the table's D call, TRBD1. TRBV21-1 is tagged as a pseudogene. The CDR3 contains 14 residues. CDR3 protein: CARPDRPMNTEAFF. CDR3 DNA sequence: TGTGCCAGACCGGACAGGCCGATGAACACTGAAGCTTTCTTT.

This chain uses TRBV28 with TRBJ2-1, with a possible D match to TRBD1 (6 bases). The CDR3 extends over 16 amino acids. CDR1 and CDR2 from the germline V gene are MDHEN and SYDVKM. V gave up 5 bases and J gave up 6 bases, with 20 bases separating them. The CDR3 nucleotides are TGTGCCAGCAGTCTCTTGGGGAAGGTGGGGGCCAATGAGCAGTTCTTC. It translates to CASSLLGKVGANEQFF.

This clone appeared once. V gene TRBV5-1 combines with J gene TRBJ1-5, with 8 bases identical to TRBD1. CDR3 size: 17 residues. CDR1 is SGHRS, CDR2 YFSETQ, per germline. The V and J ends lost 4 bases and 7 bases, in that order; junction bases with no gene match: 16. The CDR3 nucleotides read TGCGCCAGCAGCACCTCATACTCAGGGGGCATGGGCCAGCCCCAGCATTTT. Translated: CASSTSYSGGMGQPQHF.

This clone showed up just once. The chain recombines TRBV19 with TRBJ1-5; weak D call: TRBD1 (5 bases). This CDR3 is built from 13 residues. Germline V CDR1 and CDR2: LNHDA, SQIVND (reference sequence). V was pared by 3 bases and J by 2 bases, with 5 bases between. The CDR3 spells CASSMTGNQPQHF. In DNA, the CDR3 is TGTGCCAGTAGTATGACAGGCAATCAGCCCCAGCATTTT.

This chain connects TRBV29-1 to TRBJ2-7; TRBD1 aligns across 8 bases. Germline CDR1 reads SQVTM; CDR2 reads ANQGSEA. J lost 1 base, V lost 5 bases, and 7 bases had no gene match. This CDR3 has 14 amino acids. The CDR3: CSVSIQGGSYEQYF. CDR3 coding DNA: TGCAGCGTTTCCATACAGGGGGGTTCCTACGAGCAGTACTTC.

The rearrangement joins TRBV6-6 to TRBJ1-5, with D maybe TRBD1 (5 bases). CDR1 MNHNY and CDR2 SVGAGI come from the germline V gene (reference sequence). CDR3 length equals 14 residues. The V end was cut by 3 bases, the J end by 4 bases, with 10 bases between. The CDR3: CASSYERGNQPQHF. CDR3 nucleotide sequence: TGTGCCAGCAGTTATGAACGGGGGAATCAGCCCCAGCATTTT.

V gene TRBV9 combines with J gene TRBJ2-3, with D perhaps matching TRBD2 (5 bases). Germline V lookup: CDR1 SGDLS, CDR2 YYNGEE. Trimming pared 1 base from V and 5 bases from J, leaving 11 bases between. The CDR3 length is 14 residues. The CDR3 loop is CASSVWGAGDTQYF. The DNA of the CDR3 is TGTGCCAGCAGCGTATGGGGAGCCGGAGATACGCAGTATTTT.

The chain uses TRBV6-6 and TRBJ2-5; 12 positions agree with TRBD2. The CDR3 is made up of 15 amino acids. Germline loops: CDR1 MNHNY, CDR2 SVGAGI (reference sequence). J lost 5 bases, V lost 4 bases, and 5 bases had no gene match. CDR3 DNA sequence: TGTGCCAGCAGTTCGACTAGCGGGAGAGAGGAGACCCAGTACTTC. This codes for CASSSTSGREETQYF.

This chain connects TRBV6-1 to TRBJ1-1; TRBD1 is a possible D gene (5 bases). The germline CDR1 and CDR2 sequences are MNHNS and SASEGT. Trimming removed 0 bases from V and 2 bases from J, with 10 bases in between. The CDR3 has 15 amino acids. The CDR3 spells CASSEAWQGNTEAFF. The DNA of the CDR3 is TGTGCCAGCAGTGAAGCGTGGCAGGGAAACACTGAAGCTTTCTTT.

The genes are TRBV2 and TRBJ2-3; 13 bases are shared with TRBD2. CDR3 length: 15 residues. The J segment lost 5 bases and the V segment lost 4 bases, leaving 3 bases of the junction unmatched. In germline, CDR1 is SNHLY, CDR2 FYNNEI. The CDR3 coding sequence is TGTGCCAGCAGTGGGACTAGCGGGAGAGGAGATACGCAGTATTTT. Its translation is CASSGTSGRGDTQYF.